This T cell receptor beta chain originates from a study of CD8+ T cells in alopecia areata. Turning to the study itself: Twice a day, 5 to 10 mg of oral tofacitinib was administered to treated patients. A 6-month period off drug followed tofacitinib, which lasted 6 to 18 months.

cDNA reverse transcribed from extracted RNA served as the sequencing template. TCRdb keeps only in-frame clones here, not all; method: immunoSEQ multiplex PCR. The sample lists some 210,000 clones; approximately 61% were seen once. The CDR3 sequence is 13 residues long. CDR1 is SEHNR and CDR2 is FQNEAQ in the germline V gene (reference sequence). Trimming stripped 5 bases from V and 9 bases from J, with 14 bases between. To note about this clone: Its antigen is unknown.

Broader study findings: Higher clonality and more expanded CD8+ clones appeared in lesional than normal scalp.

This TCR came from a human donor with alopecia areata. This chain uses TRBV7-9 with TRBJ2-1; D is possibly TRBD2 (5 bases). The sample was CD4+ T cells sorted from blood, taken at week 0. The CDR3 DNA reads TGTGCCAGCAGCCGGGATGGGATGTTTGAGCAGTTCTTC. It codes for CASSRDGMFEQFF.